In this sample, the clone carrying this TCR beta chain turned up once. The data originate from a study of blood T cell repertoires in COVID-19. Sequencing used immunoSEQ multiplex PCR; TCRdb keeps in-frame clones, though not all of them. The top ten hold more than 12% of the sample, which has under 80,000 clones, approximately 84% seen once. The germline CDR1 and CDR2 sequences are MNHNY and SVGAGI (reference sequence). Trimming stripped 5 bases from V and 5 bases from J, with 13 bases between. There are 14 residues in the CDR3. The J gene is TRBJ2-1, the V gene TRBV6-6, with D perhaps matching TRBD2 (5 bases). Sequenced material: peripheral blood. The sequence was obtained from a human donor in a cohort sampled during active COVID-19. The CDR3 here is CASSTTSVHNEQFF. In DNA form, the CDR3 reads TGTGCCAGCAGTACCACTAGTGTACACAATGAGCAGTTCTTC.